This T cell receptor (beta chain) was captured in a study of blood T cells in healthy people across ages (dated by TCRdb to between 2014 and 2017). Concerning the study at large: In model experiments, template switching captured roughly one uniquely barcoded TCR beta cDNA molecule for every two T cells. The study measured age-related changes in TCR beta repertoire diversity using deep sequencing normalized with unique cDNA molecular identifiers. The donors were divided into four age groups: young (average around 17 years), middle-aged (approximately 41), aged (about 60) and long-lived (around 87). To avoid experimental bias, donors of different ages were spread randomly across the sequencing lanes. Two additional independent replicas of 1 million unique cDNA reads from the same blood draw were analyzed for two donors (one aged 18 to 30 and one aged 80 or older). General findings and caveats noted by the study authors: Compared with the aged group, the long-lived group had more naive CD4+ T cells, fewer expanded clones and increased TCR diversity, a pattern suggesting age selection. Since profiling was done on bulk unsorted PBMCs, naive and antigen-experienced compartments could not be conclusively compared. A strong correlation was found between observed TCR beta diversity and the percentage of naive T cells measured by flow cytometry. As age increased, observed TCR beta diversity per million T cells dropped in a roughly linear way, and a significant reduction was already evident by age around 41. Estimates of total diversity from one million sequenced T cells were regarded as lower bounds and underestimates. Because donor CMV infection status was unknown, age-related changes in expanded clonotypes were potentially confounded.

Preparation of the library involved 5' RACE. The second PCR ran for about 6 to 11 cycles and used a J-beta primer mix along with a sample-barcoded 5' primer. Each TCR beta cDNA molecule received a unique molecular identifier from a template-switch 5' adaptor carrying 12 random nucleotides. Each sample yielded at least 3 million CDR3-containing paired-end reads. First-strand cDNA was synthesized from all RNA with the Mint cDNA synthesis kit, primed by a TRBC-specific oligonucleotide. Following uracil-DNA glycosylase treatment, all cDNA underwent a first 18-cycle PCR with the universal primers M1SS and BC2_uni_R. The authors' analysis ran thus. Each sample was normalized by randomly selecting 1 million high-quality reads, each carrying a distinct molecular identifier. Instead of being binned into consensus sequences, reads that shared molecular identifiers were thrown out. MiTCR, with a Q25 quality threshold and the strictest error-elimination algorithm, was used for CDR3 identification, clonotype clustering and error correction. A nonparametric unseen species model with Euler transformation was used to estimate lower-bound total TCR beta diversity. TCRdb reprocessing: public reads trimmed at Q25 with fastp, clones called with MiXCR, in-frame beta chains kept. Records with the same CDR3 protein are collapsed into one entry carrying the most frequent genes and DNA. The V and J calls, along with clone size, are taken from TCRdb and not from the paper's own processing. Present in this sample are some 1.8 million distinct CDR3 sequences, 35% to 50% of which were seen just once. In total, the top ten clones hold 20% to 25% of the sample.

This clonotype turned up a few times. Its antigen is unknown. No qualities accompany the bases; no much larger clone lies one base away. The junction shows trimming of 4 bases on V and 0 bases on J, plus 13 bases between the germline ends. The CDR3 holds 15 amino acids from the cysteine to the phenylalanine. Only CDR3 DNA remains: 45 bases, in frame from the first base. CDR1 and CDR2 (SGHRS, YFSETQ) derive from the germline V gene. Systemically healthy Caucasian individuals from Russia, 35 to 50 in total and aged roughly 6 to 100 years, were included as donors. Each donor gave roughly 11 milliliters of peripheral blood, drawn into EDTA-treated Vacutainer tubes. Ficoll-Paque density-gradient centrifugation was used to isolate PBMCs, with at least 6 million obtained per sample. Total RNA, at least 6 micrograms per sample, was extracted from PBMCs with Trizol reagent. The percentages of naive CD45RAhigh/CD27high T cells were determined by flow cytometry on a PBMC aliquot from every donor.

Material for sequencing was blood. Recombination connected TRBV5-1 to TRBJ1-1, and perhaps TRBD1 as D gene, on 6 matching bases. This clonotype originated in a human donor in good health. The CDR3 loop reads CASSDNRDMNTEAFF. The DNA is as follows: TGCGCCAGCAGCGACAACAGGGACATGAACACTGAAGCTTTCTTT. Here the CDR3 is joined to the reference TRBV5-1 and TRBJ1-1 genes, and the full variable domain is: KAGVTQTPRYLIKTRGQQVTLSCSPISGHRSVSWYQQTPGQGLQFLFEYFSETQRNKGNFPGRFSGRQFSNSRSEMNVSTLELGDSALYLCASSDNRDMNTEAFFGQGTRLTVV.